This T cell receptor beta chain was identified in a study of monozygotic twins with inflammatory bowel disease. This CDR3 is built from 15 residues. The germline CDR1 and CDR2 sequences are ENHRY and SYGVKD. TCRdb re-called the 5' RACE reads; one entry per CDR3 protein, DNA not given. Its listing shows some 440,000 distinct CDR3 sequences. The TCR originated in a human donor with ulcerative colitis or Crohn's disease, or a healthy co-twin of an affected twin (not recorded which). What was sequenced was blood. J is TRBJ2-1 and V is TRBV10-3; TCRdb picks TRBD1, but there is no DNA to check that call. The CDR3 spells CAISESQGGTNEQFF.